The T cell receptor beta chain described here comes from a study of T cells in Graves' hyperthyroidism and ophthalmopathy. This clonotype was seen only a few times. Its antigen is not known. Amplification targeted TCR beta CDR3 regions from RNA transcripts. A first-round RT-PCR of the TCR CDR3 used the HTBI primer set. MiXCR, run by TCRdb on the multiplex PCR reads, gives a single entry per CDR3 protein. The sample carries 300,000 to 400,000 distinct CDR3 sequences, approximately 14% recorded once. Study-wide points: Ophthalmopathy could be told apart from stable hyperthyroidism with a 13 V-J model.

Reasons for excluding patients were uncontrolled infection, other autoimmune disease, pregnancy or lactation. CDR1 MNHEY and CDR2 SVGEGT come from the germline V gene. The CDR3 consists of 14 residues. V was clipped by 6 bases and J by 7 bases; unmatched bases: 7. The chain is built from TRBV6-2 or TRBV6-3 and TRBJ2-1, with TRBD1 matching 9 bases. The receptor's source is a woman aged 25 to 39 with Graves' ophthalmopathy. The sequenced material came from blood. The CDR3 DNA follows: TGTGCCAGCAGCCCCGGGACAGGGACGAATGAGCAGTTCTTC. This gives the protein CASSPGTGTNEQFF.